This TCR beta chain was found in a study of blood T cell repertoires in COVID-19. In the authors' workflow: Amplification from reference gene primers served as the basis for estimated nucleated cell counts. Libraries were prepared by immunoSEQ multiplex PCR; TCRdb keeps only in-frame clonotypes and omits some of them. V and J calls plus clone size are reproduced from that table; the DNA served to infer D and trimming. The sample yields a few hundred thousand clones, 80% to 90% seen once. A single count supports this clone. The V and J ends lost 0 bases and 1 base, in that order; junction bases with no gene match: 7. This CDR3 is built from 18 residues. In germline, CDR1 is LGHDT, CDR2 YNNKEL (reference sequence). Those who participated ranged in age from roughly 18 to 89 years and resided in about two dozen US areas. Participant-given clinical history determined each cohort assignment.

Sequencing was carried out using PBMCs or T cells enriched from blood (not recorded which). The origin of this receptor is a man younger than 35 who had recovered from COVID-19. The chain combines TRBV3-1 (or the pseudogene TRBV3-2) with TRBJ2-5; 11 bases map to TRBD2. CDR3 sequence: CASSQDFGGLAAQETQYF. The CDR3, as DNA: TGTGCCAGCAGCCAAGATTTCGGGGGACTAGCGGCCCAAGAGACCCAGTACTTC.